This paragraph covers one T cell receptor beta chain sequence. Its antigen is still unknown. V was clipped by 5 bases and J by 5 bases; unmatched bases: 10. Germline CDR1 KGHSY, CDR2 FQNENV. The CDR3 runs to 15 residues. Unstimulated PBMCs were sorted into CD3+CD4+ and CD3+CD8+ populations. The data derive from a study of T cell clones after liver transplantation. Study-wide context: Apart from a few HCV-positive recipients, transplants were for non-autoimmune, non-viral reasons. Timepoints were pre-transplant, pre-withdrawal, and after withdrawal was completed or failed. The study's findings and limits: Circulating graft-donor-reactive CD4 TCRbeta sequences fell significantly post-transplant in 5 of 8 subjects.

Generated by immunoSEQ multiplex PCR, the TCRdb table keeps only in-frame clones and is missing some. The table includes 50,000 or so clones, approximately 87% detected once. The clonotype originates from a human patient who received a liver transplant. The graft donor may account for some of the T cells. This chain joins TRBV16 and TRBJ2-7; 9 positions agree with TRBD1. The sequences come from CD8+ T cells from blood, collected 12 months after liver transplant. The DNA of the CDR3 is TGTGCCAGCAGCGCTTTACAGGGGGCTATCGACGAGCAGTACTTC. Protein: CASSALQGAIDEQYF.